A selection of T cell receptor beta chains follows, all from one sample in a study of response to subunit inactivated influenza vaccine. TCRdb passed the RT-PCR reads through MiXCR, listing each CDR3 protein once. Here the sample spans about 180,000 distinct CDR3 sequences, approximately 11% being singletons. Source: CD8+ T cells sorted from PBMCs, taken roughly 24 months after vaccination. Every receptor here comes from a man aged 50 to 75 who received an inactivated influenza vaccine. Both conserved end residues are part of each CDR3. The D gene is left open where the match is weak. Not every row has a clone size; where given, it reads once, few, many or a size class.

d_gene	len	v_gene	j_gene	abundance	CDR3nt	CDR3aa
NA	11	TRBV20-1	TRBJ2-5	few	TGCAGTGCTAGGGTTCGTGAGACCCAGTACTTC	CSARVRETQYF
NA	13	TRBV6-2/TRBV6-3	TRBJ2-3	NA	TGTGCCAGCAGTTCAACCTACGGAGATACGCAGTATTTT	CASSSTYGDTQYF
NA	15	TRBV7-9	TRBJ1-2	few	TGTGCCAGCAGCTTAGGTCCAGGTTCTACCTATGGCTACACCTTC	CASSLGPGSTYGYTF
TRBD2	16	TRBV13	TRBJ2-1	NA	TGTGCCAGCAGCCCTCCTAGCGGGAACTCCTACGATGAGCAGTTCTTC	CASSPPSGNSYDEQFF
TRBD1	13	TRBV28	TRBJ1-1	NA	TGTGCCAGCAGGGCAGCCGGGACAGCTGAAGCTTTCTTT	CASRAAGTAEAFF
NA	15	TRBV5-5	TRBJ2-7	NA	TGTGCCAGCCAAGTGGTGTGGACAGATTTCTACGAGCAGTACTTC	CASQVVWTDFYEQYF
NA	14	TRBV7-9	TRBJ1-2	few	TGTGCCAGCAGCCTCGGGTCGGGGAACTATGGCTACACCTTC	CASSLGSGNYGYTF
NA	14	TRBV29-1	TRBJ2-5	many	TGCAGCGTTGATAAGGCTCGGGGGCAAGAGACCCAGTACTTC	CSVDKARGQETQYF
NA	14	TRBV20-1	TRBJ1-1	few	TGCAGTGCTAGACCCTCTCTCCGGGTCACTGAAGCTTTCTTT	CSARPSLRVTEAFF
TRBD1	14	TRBV9	TRBJ1-4	NA	TGTGCCAGCAGCGAGGGGGACAGCGTGGAAAAACTGTTTTTT	CASSEGDSVEKLFF
NA	15	TRBV30	TRBJ2-3	NA	TGTGCCTGGAGGGGACTTCAAACTAGCACAGATACGCAGTATTTT	CAWRGLQTSTDTQYF
TRBD1	13	TRBV25-1	TRBJ2-7	NA	TGTGCCACCGCGGGACAGGGGGCCTACGAGCAGTACTTC	CATAGQGAYEQYF
NA	13	TRBV28	TRBJ2-2	few	TGTGCCAGCAGTCGGAATTTGCCCGGGGAGCTGTTTTTT	CASSRNLPGELFF
NA	14	TRBV20-1	TRBJ1-5	few	TGCAGTGCTAGCTATCAGGGATTCAATCAGCCCCAGCATTTT	CSASYQGFNQPQHF
NA	18	TRBV27	TRBJ1-4	few	TGTGCCAGCAGTTTACTAGCACAAGGGGCAGGGGAATACGAAAAACTGTTTTTT	CASSLLAQGAGEYEKLFF
TRBD2	15	TRBV6-8	TRBJ2-1	few	TGTGCCATTCCGGCGGGAGGGCCCATAAGGAATGAGCAGTTCTTC	CAIPAGGPIRNEQFF
NA	13	TRBV4-2	TRBJ2-7	few	TGTGCCAGCAGCCAAGAAATTAGAGGCGAGCAGTACTTC	CASSQEIRGEQYF
TRBD2	15	TRBV27	TRBJ2-1	few	TGTGCCAGCAGTTTTTGGACTAGCGGGAGGGGTGAGCAGTTCTTC	CASSFWTSGRGEQFF
NA	16	TRBV20-1	TRBJ2-7	NA	TGCGGTGCTAGACCCTTGCTTCTAGGCATTTCCTACGAGCAGTACTTC	CGARPLLLGISYEQYF
TRBD2	17	TRBV7-9	TRBJ2-7	NA	TGTGCCAGCAGCCAACCGACTAGCGGGAGTGCGACCTACGAGCAGTACTTC	CASSQPTSGSATYEQYF
TRBD2	18	TRBV7-3	TRBJ2-1	NA	TGTGCCAGCAGCTTAACCTCGGGACTAGCGGGAGTAAGTAATGAGCAGTTCTTC	CASSLTSGLAGVSNEQFF
NA	18	TRBV15	TRBJ2-3	NA	TGTGCCACCAGCACAACCTCGAGCGACAGTGGGCGCACAGATACGCAGTATTTT	CATSTTSSDSGRTDTQYF
NA	15	TRBV7-8	TRBJ2-3	many	TGTGCCAGCAGCTTTCGATTCCCTAGCACAGATACGCAGTATTTT	CASSFRFPSTDTQYF
TRBD2	17	TRBV28	TRBJ2-3	many	TGTGCCAGCAGCAATAGCGGGGGGGCCGCGTCGACAGATACGCAGTATTTT	CASSNSGGAASTDTQYF
TRBD1	15	TRBV10-3	TRBJ2-1	few	TGTGCCATCAGCCCGGGACAGGGGAACTACAATGAGCAGTTCTTC	CAISPGQGNYNEQFF
NA	13	TRBV7-9	TRBJ2-3	many	TGTGCCAGCAGCTCCCTCCTAGAAGATACGCAGTATTTT	CASSSLLEDTQYF
NA	17	TRBV4-3	TRBJ2-1	many	TGCGCCAGCAGCAACAAGATCGGAACCCGAGATACCAATGAGCAGTTCTTC	CASSNKIGTRDTNEQFF
NA	13	TRBV12-3/TRBV12-4	TRBJ2-7	many	TGTGCCAGCAGTACATCAACGGCCTACGAGCAGTACTTC	CASSTSTAYEQYF
NA	16	TRBV7-9	TRBJ2-3	few	TGTGCCAGCAGCTCCTGGAGGACCCAAATAACAGATACGCAGTATTTT	CASSSWRTQITDTQYF
TRBD2	18	TRBV9	TRBJ2-1	NA	TGTGCCAGCAGCGCTAGCGGGACTCGAGGCGGCTTTTACAATGAGCAGTTCTTC	CASSASGTRGGFYNEQFF
TRBD1	16	TRBV12-3/TRBV12-4	TRBJ1-1	few	TGTGCCAGCAGTCCTGGGACAGGGAGAATGAACACTGAAGCTTTCTTT	CASSPGTGRMNTEAFF
NA	11	TRBV6-1	TRBJ1-3	few	TGTGCCAGCAATGATGGAAACACCATATATTTT	CASNDGNTIYF
NA	17	TRBV6-1	TRBJ1-2	many	TGTGCCAGCAGCTCCAAACAGGGTCAGGGCCTACGCTATGGCTACACCTTC	CASSSKQGQGLRYGYTF
NA	15	TRBV7-6	TRBJ2-6	few	TGTGCCAGCAGTCGACAGCATTCTGGGGCCAACGTCCTGACTTTC	CASSRQHSGANVLTF
NA	16	TRBV28	TRBJ2-1	NA	TGTGCCAGCAGTTTACATAAGGGGAGGCCCTACAATGAGCAGTTCTTC	CASSLHKGRPYNEQFF
NA	15	TRBV4-1	TRBJ2-5	NA	TGCGCCAGCAGCCAAGAGGGGGGGCGCATGGAGACCCAGTACTTC	CASSQEGGRMETQYF
TRBD1	16	TRBV7-3	TRBJ2-3	NA	TGTGCCAGCAGCTCCCCGGGACAGGGCGCCCCAGATACGCAGTATTTT	CASSSPGQGAPDTQYF
NA	13	TRBV20-1	TRBJ2-7	few	TGCAGTGCTAGAGGGCAGGCGGTGAACGAGCAGTACTTC	CSARGQAVNEQYF
TRBD1	14	TRBV7-9	TRBJ2-7	NA	TGTGCCAGCAGCCCCCGACAGGGGTATTACGAGCAGTACTTC	CASSPRQGYYEQYF
TRBD2	14	TRBV29-1	TRBJ2-3	many	TGCAGCGTTGACCAGCGGGAGGCGGCAGATACGCAGTATTTT	CSVDQREAADTQYF
NA	17	TRBV6-5	TRBJ2-3	many	TGTGCCAGCAGTTACTCGTTATCTGGCCCCCCGGCAGATACGCAGTATTTT	CASSYSLSGPPADTQYF
TRBD1	15	TRBV7-8	TRBJ2-3	many	TGTGCCAGCAGCTACCCCGGGACAGGGGCCGATACGCAGTATTTT	CASSYPGTGADTQYF
TRBD2	15	TRBV27	TRBJ2-1	NA	TGTGCCAGCAGCTTAGCGGGACCCTCCTACAATGAGCAGTTCTTC	CASSLAGPSYNEQFF
NA	16	TRBV19	TRBJ2-3	NA	TGTGCCAGTAACCCAGGCCTGGGGGACCGCACAGATACGCAGTATTTT	CASNPGLGDRTDTQYF
NA	15	TRBV4-1	TRBJ2-4	NA	TGCGCCAGCAGCCAAGATGGGTCGGGGAAAAACATTCAGTACTTC	CASSQDGSGKNIQYF
NA	14	TRBV12-3/TRBV12-4	TRBJ2-5	many	TGTGCCAGCAGTTTACGGGGGTACAAAGAGACCCAGTACTTC	CASSLRGYKETQYF
NA	15	TRBV28	TRBJ2-2	many	TGTGCCAGCAGTTTTGCAGGGGCCCGCACCGGGGAGCTGTTTTTT	CASSFAGARTGELFF
TRBD2	17	TRBV12-3/TRBV12-4	TRBJ2-5	few	TGTGCCAGCAGTTTAGTCGGGGGGACTAGGTGGTTGGAGACCCAGTACTTC	CASSLVGGTRWLETQYF
TRBD2	16	TRBV7-9	TRBJ2-5	once	TGTGCCAGCAGCTTAGAACGAGCGGGAGGACAAGAGACCCAGTACTTC	CASSLERAGGQETQYF
NA	14	TRBV4-3	TRBJ1-1	few	TGCGCCAGCAGCCAAGATTTGGGGCAGGGCGAAGCTTTCTTT	CASSQDLGQGEAFF
TRBD2	16	TRBV27	TRBJ2-3	few	TGTGCCAGCAGTCCCTCTAGCGGGGGGGTTTCAGATACGCAGTATTTT	CASSPSSGGVSDTQYF